This T cell receptor beta chain was observed in a study of regulatory T cells in long-lasting Graves disease. Study-level results: Persistent disease showed a preference for TRBV28, TRBJ1-2 and TRBJ2-5. Compared with new cases, persistent Graves' patients showed reduced TCR diversity.

Stated time point: persistent/refractory GD, antithyroid drugs over 5 years with positive TRAb. Making the TCR library involved RNA that had been extracted from PBMCs. This clonotype was detected many times. Its antigen remains unidentified. This CDR3 comprises 14 residues. V shed 1 base and J shed 2 bases, with 5 bases lying between them. The germline V gene has CDR1 MNHEY and CDR2 SVGAGI. Sequencing libraries for TCR beta were prepared with iRepertoire HTBI primers and Arm-PCR of CDR3 regions. Each CDR3 protein gets one entry after TCRdb re-called the multiplex PCR reads with MiXCR. The sample carries about 290,000 distinct CDR3 sequences, roughly a fifth recorded once.

This sequence joins TRBV6-5 and TRBJ2-2; no definite D call. This sequence was found in a female donor with Graves disease. The sequencing used peripheral blood mononuclear cells (PBMCs), collected when the disease was refractory, from a patient treated with antithyroid drugs. DNA for the CDR3: TGTGCCAGCAGTTACTACACAAACACCGGGGAGCTGTTTTTT. It yields the protein CASSYYTNTGELFF.